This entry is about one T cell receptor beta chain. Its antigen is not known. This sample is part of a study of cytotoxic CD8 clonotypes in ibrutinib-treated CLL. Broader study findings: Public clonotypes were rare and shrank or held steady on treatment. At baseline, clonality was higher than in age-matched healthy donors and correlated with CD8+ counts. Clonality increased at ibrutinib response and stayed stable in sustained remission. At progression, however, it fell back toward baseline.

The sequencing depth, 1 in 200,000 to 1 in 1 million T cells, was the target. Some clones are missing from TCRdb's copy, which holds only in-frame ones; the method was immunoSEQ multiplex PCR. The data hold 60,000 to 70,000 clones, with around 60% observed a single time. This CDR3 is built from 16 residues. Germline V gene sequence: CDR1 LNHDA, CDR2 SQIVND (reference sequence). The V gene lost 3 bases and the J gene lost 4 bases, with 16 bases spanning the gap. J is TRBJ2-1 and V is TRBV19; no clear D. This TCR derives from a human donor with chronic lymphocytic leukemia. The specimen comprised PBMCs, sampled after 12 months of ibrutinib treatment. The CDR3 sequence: CASSIPGGTPYNEQFF. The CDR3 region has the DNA TGTGCCAGTAGTATTCCAGGTGGAACACCTTACAATGAGCAGTTCTTC.